One and the same sample provided the 5 T cell receptor beta chains below, sequenced in a study of blood T cell repertoires in COVID-19. TCRdb's copy holds only in-frame clones and misses some; the assay was immunoSEQ multiplex PCR. The top ten clones hold about 4.1% of a sample with just over 50,000 clones, around 84% of them seen once. Sample: peripheral blood. These receptors came from a man aged 80 or over with active COVID-19.

CDR3 in amino acids: CATIGGGHSQPYGYTF. In DNA form, the CDR3 reads TGTGCCACCATAGGCGGGGGGCACTCTCAGCCCTATGGCTACACCTTC. J is TRBJ1-2 and V is TRBV28; a possible D gene is TRBD1 (6 bases). V was pared by 10 bases and J by 4 bases, with 25 bases between. Germline CDR1 reads MDHEN; CDR2 reads SYDVKM. CDR3 size: 16 residues.

V usage is TRBV19 and J usage is TRBJ1-5, with TRBD1 as a possible D gene (6 bases). The germline V gene has CDR1 LNHDA and CDR2 SQIVND (reference sequence). V lost 7 bases, J lost 1 base, and 11 bases lay in between. The CDR3 length is 14 residues. The CDR3 nucleotides are TGTGCCAGTAATTTACAGGGAAGCAATCAGCCCCAGCATTTT. It is translated as CASNLQGSNQPQHF.

The rearrangement uses TRBV15 and TRBJ2-7; 11 bases align to TRBD2. The length of the CDR3 is 15 residues. CDR1 and CDR2 (germline): LNHNV, YYDKDF (reference sequence). V trimming: 5 bases; J trimming: 6 bases; junction bases outside the gene matches: 9. Here the CDR3 DNA reads TGTGCCACCAGCGGTACGCTAGCGGGAGGTCTCGAGCAGTACTTC. Amino acids: CATSGTLAGGLEQYF.

The chain joins TRBV6-5 to TRBJ1-6; 10 bases agree with TRBD1. In germline, CDR1 is MNHEY, CDR2 SVGAGI. J gave up 9 bases and V 7 bases, and 6 bases lay outside the gene matches. The CDR3 covers 14 residues. As DNA, the CDR3 is TGTGCCAGCACCCCGACAGGGGGCGGTTCACCCCTCCACTTT. This translates into CASTPTGGGSPLHF.

This chain's CDR3 is CASSSHEGATDTQYF. The CDR3 bases are TGTGCCAGCAGCAGCCATGAGGGGGCTACAGATACGCAGTATTTT. The chain uses TRBV2 and TRBJ2-3; 7 bases line up with TRBD1. CDR1 is SNHLY, CDR2 FYNNEI, per germline. The CDR3 totals 15 residues. Losses at the gene ends were 6 bases for V and 3 bases for J; bases not matched to a gene: 9. The variable domain in full, completed from reference TRBV2 and TRBJ2-3, reads EPEVTQTPSHQVTQMGQEVILRCVPISNHLYFYWYRQILGQKVEFLVSFYNNEISEKSEIFDDQFSVERPDGSNFTLKIRSTKLEDSAMYFCASSSHEGATDTQYFGPGTRLTVL.